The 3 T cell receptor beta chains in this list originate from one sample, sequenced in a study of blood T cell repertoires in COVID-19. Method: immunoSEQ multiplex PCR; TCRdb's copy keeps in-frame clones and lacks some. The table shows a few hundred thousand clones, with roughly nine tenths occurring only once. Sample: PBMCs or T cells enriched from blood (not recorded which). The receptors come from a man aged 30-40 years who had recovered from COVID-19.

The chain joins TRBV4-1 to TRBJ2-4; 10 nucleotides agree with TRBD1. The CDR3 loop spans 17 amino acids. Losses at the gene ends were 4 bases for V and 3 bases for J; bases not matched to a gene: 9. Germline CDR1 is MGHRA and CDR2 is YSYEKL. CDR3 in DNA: TGCGCCAGCAGCCCGTTAGACAGGGGGCTTGACAAAAACATTCAGTACTTC. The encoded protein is CASSPLDRGLDKNIQYF.

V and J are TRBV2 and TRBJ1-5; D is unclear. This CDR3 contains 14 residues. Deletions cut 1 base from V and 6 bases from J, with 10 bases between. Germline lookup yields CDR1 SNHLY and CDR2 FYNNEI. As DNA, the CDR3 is TGTGCCAGCAGTGAAGGACTCCTGCGTCAGCCCCAGCATTTT. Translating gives CASSEGLLRQPQHF.

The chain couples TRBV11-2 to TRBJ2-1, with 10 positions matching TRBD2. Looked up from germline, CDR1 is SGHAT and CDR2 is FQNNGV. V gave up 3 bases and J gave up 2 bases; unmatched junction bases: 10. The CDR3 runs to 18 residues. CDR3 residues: CASSFGLAGVSPYNEQFF. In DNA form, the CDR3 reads TGTGCCAGCAGCTTCGGCCTAGCGGGAGTTTCCCCCTACAATGAGCAGTTCTTC.